This T cell receptor beta chain was recorded in a study of cytomegalovirus exposure and HLA in healthy donors (dated by TCRdb to 2016 to 2017). For context, the study as a whole: An earlier analysis of some 620 of the donors reported under 300 Gb of sequence data and 117 million unique TCR beta sequences obtained from 150 million to 200 million T cells. Approximately 300 gigabases of sequencing data and around 80 million unique TCR sequences made up an early release that covered fewer than 650 HLA-typed donors. Among the roughly 370 genotyped donors, 81% belonged to the genetic ancestry cluster associated with self-reported Caucasian donors. The aim of the study was to test whether cataloging public T cell receptors could identify signatures of past pathogen exposure. The study used immunosequencing to profile the T cell repertoires of under 700 subjects and linked those repertoires to cytomegalovirus serostatus. In addition to the first cohort of about 650 subjects, a separate validation cohort of 120 different subjects was used. The study combined high-throughput TCR immunosequencing, statistical association of individual TCRs with disease status, and machine learning to predict cytomegalovirus infection status. A later analysis re-analyzed previously published TCR beta repertoires from about 600 donors and added high-resolution HLA genotyping to study TCR occurrence patterns. Rather than drawing on any new phenotypic data, the later analysis identified candidate immune exposures from TCR beta sequences and the way those sequences occurred across donors. An earlier analysis of several hundred of the donors used high-throughput TCR beta sequencing to judge whether each TCR beta V gene segment behaved as functional or pseudogenic. Donor age, sex, ethnicity and CMV serostatus were collected together with the repertoire data. A later genetic analysis took genome-wide SNP genotypes for 398 of the 666 donors and used that subset as a discovery cohort. Every discovery cohort repertoire had been produced on one sequencing platform. HLA typing included class I and class II loci at four-digit resolution. The number of donors typed differed by locus, with roughly 620-630 for A, B, C, DRB1 and DQB1, about 500 for DQA1, about 610 for DPA1, and about 450 for DPB1. Five DR-DQ haplotypes were handled as single units for association and clustering, since linkage in the cohort was strong. Across some 400 genotyped donors of the cohort, an average of approximately 200,000 unique TCR beta nucleotide sequences per donor were sequenced, and roughly a sixth of those sequences were non-productive.

General study outcomes and caveats: A cluster of highly shared sequence variants was judged likely to be a technical artifact of the sequencing pipeline. A later analysis found that TCR association rates varied across HLA loci, with DRB1 alleles showing the most associated TCRs and HLA-C alleles the fewest. V-gene and J-gene trimming of TCR beta chains was associated with a missense DCLRE1C variant in a later genetic analysis, and the association was replicated in an independent cohort. In vitro tests confirmed that a few of the cytomegalovirus-associated TCR beta chains recognize cytomegalovirus antigens. According to a later genetic analysis, donors in an Asian-associated ancestry cluster had fewer N-insertions in productive TCRs than the approximately 630-donor mean. Only TCR beta chains were sequenced in this cohort, and the absence of alpha or paired-chain data limited detectable features. The study gave a list of about 170 TCR beta chains associated with cytomegalovirus. Because the 87-base-pair reads could not distinguish some IMGT-functional V segments, including TRBV6-2 and TRBV6-3, those segments were excluded. In a later analysis, HLA-associated TCR beta chains were found to be more clonally expanded and to have lower generation probabilities than equally common non-associated chains. The classifier was reported to diagnose cytomegalovirus status with high specificity and sensitivity in both the original cohort and the validation cohort. Because HLA typing was missing for some donors at each locus, association tests included only the typed subset. When HLA alleles, especially DR and DQ, strongly co-occurred, attributing TCR associations to individual alleles was difficult. In a later analysis, several top co-occurrence clusters were reported to appear linked to parvovirus B19, influenza, CMV and Epstein-Barr virus. In an earlier analysis of roughly 500 of the donors, most TCR beta V segments appeared in productive rearrangements about 87% or about 30% of the time, broadly matching IMGT annotations. Because counts were too low, 15 to 20 rarely observed V segments, including chromosome 9 orphons, were left out of the earlier analysis of 587 of the donors. Most TCR sequences were observed very rarely across donors, whereas some public TCRs were present in many individuals. The authors suggested that the approach could potentially be extended to other disease states and immunological phenotypes. A later analysis associated 15,000 to 20,000 TCR beta sequences with specific HLA alleles at a false discovery rate of 0.05. Presence/absence analyses assumed roughly uniform sequencing depth across donors, an assumption that may not hold. Correlated functional status among segregating V segments might be attributable to linkage disequilibrium, but an unknown experimental factor could not be ruled out. Immune exposure information for the cohort was limited to CMV serostatus. A further reported finding was that TCR beta sequences accurately predicted the HLA-A and HLA-B alleles for most subjects in the first cohort. In a later analysis, most CMV-associated TCR beta chains were found to appear HLA-restricted, with HLA associations seemingly driven largely by CMV exposure.

Library method: the immunoSEQ multiplex PCR assay. For the multiplex PCR, a mixture combining 60 forward primers for TCR Vbeta segments and 13 reverse primers for TCR Jbeta segments was used. The CDR3 region of rearranged TCR beta genes was amplified from genomic DNA by a multiplex PCR assay. The amplified TCR beta libraries were sequenced on the Illumina HiSeq System as 87-base-pair reads. The paper's processing steps were these. In a later analysis, roughly 80 million unique TCR beta chains were counted across the roughly 610 repertoires, and roughly 11 million of these chains were shared by at least two donors. Raw reads were error-corrected and collapsed into unique sequences by a nearest-neighbor algorithm in which closely related sequences were merged to remove PCR and sequencing errors. To assign V, D and J gene segments, CDR3 sequences were aligned to IMGT reference sequences. For a sequence to be retained, a match of at least six nucleotides was required to both a V gene segment and a J gene segment. Rearrangements were called productive when the CDR3 lacked stop codons and stayed in frame with V and J; all others were non-productive. CDR3 was defined according to IMGT convention as the region running from the second conserved V-encoded cysteine to the conserved J-encoded phenylalanine. The earlier analysis of 500 to 600 of the donors excluded sequences that lacked an unambiguous match to a single V gene segment. An earlier analysis of several hundred of the donors called V segments functional above 56.7% productive rearrangements and segregating when the between-donor standard deviation exceeded 5%. To diagnose cytomegalovirus status from the catalog of TCR beta chain sequences, a statistical classification framework was built. A later analysis assigned V and J genes by comparing TCR nucleotide sequences with IMGT/GENE-DB human TR gene sequences. Using the TCRdist pipeline, a later analysis assigned CDR3 sequences along with most-parsimonious VDJ recombination scenarios. In a later analysis, each TCR beta chain was defined by its CDR3 amino acid sequence together with its V-gene family, and reads lacking a unique V-gene family were excluded. As a way to deal with suspected cross-contamination and a sequencing artifact, a later analysis dropped 592 nucleotide sequences that were highly shared and had low generation probability. In a later analysis, a clonal expansion index for each public chain was calculated from normalized within-repertoire ranks of inferred template counts. In a later analysis, generation probabilities were computed using a VDJ recombination model fitted to out-of-frame rearrangements, and the results were checked against IGoR. A later analysis scored TCR-TCR, TCR-HLA and TCR-CMV co-occurrence with hypergeometric tests, applying a repertoire-size bias correction to TCR pairs. False discovery rates were estimated in a later analysis by permuting HLA or CMV assignments 20 times. In a later analysis, co-occurring TCRs were grouped with DBSCAN, and TCRdist sequence similarity was added when clustering was performed within HLA-allele-positive subsets. For co-occurrence clustering, repertoires with fewer than 30,000 or more than 120,000 public chains were excluded, along with several repertoires with anomalous nucleotide sharing. TCRdb re-hosts the immuneACCESS table, in-frame sequences only. Its copies lack some clones; in the studies checked, an unresolved V gene accounts for under half of them, and the cause for the rest is not known. That table is the source of V, J and clone size, and D and trimming were worked out from the DNA. The sample table lists 110,000 or so clones, over 65% of them with a count of one. The top ten hold around 4.3% of the sample.

The cohort consisted of approximately 670 healthy bone marrow donors. At the time of sampling, every cohort member was nominally healthy, though immune exposures that went unrecorded were likely present. The donor was CMV seropositive and belonged to the group of 250 to 300 seropositive cohort members. A peripheral blood sample was collected from each donor, and TCR beta sequencing was performed on peripheral blood mononuclear cells. The Qiagen DNeasy Blood Extraction Kit was used to extract genomic DNA from the blood cell samples. Turning to this clone: Its cognate antigen has yet to be identified. No much larger clone is present one base from it, and per-base qualities are unavailable.

CDR1 and CDR2 are read off the germline V gene as MNHEY and SVGAGI. The trim is 8 bases for V and 4 bases for J, with a gap of 12 bases between the germline ends. The CDR3, from cysteine to phenylalanine, totals 13 residues. The sequence is cut down to CDR3 DNA, 39 bases in frame from base 1. The V and J segments used are TRBV6-5 and TRBJ2-1, and TRBD1 may be the D gene, going by 6 matching bases. The TCR originated in a woman aged 40 to 55 in good health and CMV-seropositive. Sequencing used PBMCs. CDR3 region: CASRMDRYNEQFF. The DNA sequence is as follows: TGTGCCAGCCGTATGGACAGATACAATGAGCAGTTCTTC.